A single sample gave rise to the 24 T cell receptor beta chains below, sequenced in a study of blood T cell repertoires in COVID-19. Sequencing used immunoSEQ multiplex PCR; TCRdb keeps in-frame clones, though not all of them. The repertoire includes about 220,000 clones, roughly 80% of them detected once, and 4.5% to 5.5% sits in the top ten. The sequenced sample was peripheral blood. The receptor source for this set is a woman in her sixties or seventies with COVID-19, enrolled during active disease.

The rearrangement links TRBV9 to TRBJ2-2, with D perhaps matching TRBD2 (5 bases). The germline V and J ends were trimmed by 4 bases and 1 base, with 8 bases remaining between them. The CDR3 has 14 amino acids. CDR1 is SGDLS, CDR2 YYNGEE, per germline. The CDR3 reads CASSSGMNTGELFF. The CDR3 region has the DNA TGTGCCAGCAGCTCGGGGATGAACACCGGGGAGCTGTTTTTT.

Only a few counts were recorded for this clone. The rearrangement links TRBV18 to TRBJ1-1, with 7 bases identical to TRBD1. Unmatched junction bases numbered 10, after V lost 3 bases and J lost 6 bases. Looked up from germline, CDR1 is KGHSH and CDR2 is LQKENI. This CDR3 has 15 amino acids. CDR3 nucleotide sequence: TGTGCCAGCTCACCTATGACAGGGATTGACGCTGAAGCTTTCTTT. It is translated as CASSPMTGIDAEAFF.

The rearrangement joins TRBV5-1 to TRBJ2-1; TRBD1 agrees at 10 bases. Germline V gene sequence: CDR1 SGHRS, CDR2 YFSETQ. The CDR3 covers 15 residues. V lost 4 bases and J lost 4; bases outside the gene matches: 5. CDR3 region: CASSQGQGFYNEQFF. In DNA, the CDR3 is TGCGCCAGCAGCCAGGGACAGGGGTTTTACAATGAGCAGTTCTTC.

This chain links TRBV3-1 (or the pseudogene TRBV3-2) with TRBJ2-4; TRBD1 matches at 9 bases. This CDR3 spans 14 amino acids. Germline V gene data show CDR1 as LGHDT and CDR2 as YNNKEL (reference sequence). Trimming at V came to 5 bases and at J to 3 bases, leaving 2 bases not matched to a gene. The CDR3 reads CASSSGQGKNIQYF. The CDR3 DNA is TGTGCCAGCAGCTCGGGACAGGGCAAAAACATTCAGTACTTC.

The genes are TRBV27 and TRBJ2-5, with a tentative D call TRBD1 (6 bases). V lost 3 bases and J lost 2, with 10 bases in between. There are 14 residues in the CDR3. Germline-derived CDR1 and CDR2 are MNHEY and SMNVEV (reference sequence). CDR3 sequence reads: CASSFLGQQETQYF. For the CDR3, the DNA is TGTGCCAGCAGTTTCCTGGGACAACAAGAGACCCAGTACTTC.

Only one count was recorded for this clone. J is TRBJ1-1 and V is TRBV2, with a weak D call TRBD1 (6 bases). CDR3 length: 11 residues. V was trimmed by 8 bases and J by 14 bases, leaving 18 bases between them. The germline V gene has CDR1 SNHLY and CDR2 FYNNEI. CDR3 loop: CASRGGPQFFF. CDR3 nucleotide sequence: TGTGCCAGCCGAGGGGGACCCCAGTTCTTCTTT.

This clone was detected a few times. CDR3 residues: CASSLAGGINEKLFF. CDR3 DNA sequence: TGTGCCAGCAGCTTAGCAGGGGGGATAAATGAAAAACTGTTTTTT. This chain connects TRBV5-6 to TRBJ1-4; 7 bases fit TRBD1. Germline CDR1 and CDR2: SGHDT and YYEEEE. V trimming: 2 bases; J trimming: 5 bases; junction bases outside the gene matches: 6. The CDR3 runs to 15 residues. Full variable domain (rest looked up from reference TRBV5-6 and TRBJ1-4): DAGVTQSPTHLIKTRGQQVTLRCSPKSGHDTVSWYQQALGQGPQFIFQYYEEEERQRGNFPDRFSGHQFPNYSSELNVNALLLGDSALYLCASSLAGGINEKLFFGSGTQLSVL.

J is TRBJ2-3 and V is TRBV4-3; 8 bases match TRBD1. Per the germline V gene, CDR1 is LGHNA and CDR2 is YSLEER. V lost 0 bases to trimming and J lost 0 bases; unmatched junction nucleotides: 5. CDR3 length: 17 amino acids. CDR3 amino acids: CASSQDLTGASTDTQYF. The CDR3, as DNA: TGCGCCAGCAGCCAAGATCTGACAGGGGCTAGCACAGATACGCAGTATTTT.

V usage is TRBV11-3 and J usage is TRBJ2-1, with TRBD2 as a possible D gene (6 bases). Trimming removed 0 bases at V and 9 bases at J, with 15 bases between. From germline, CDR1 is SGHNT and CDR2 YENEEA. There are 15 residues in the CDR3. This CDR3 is CASSLDGEKGGEQFF. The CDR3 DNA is TGTGCCAGCAGCTTAGATGGCGAAAAGGGAGGTGAGCAGTTCTTC.

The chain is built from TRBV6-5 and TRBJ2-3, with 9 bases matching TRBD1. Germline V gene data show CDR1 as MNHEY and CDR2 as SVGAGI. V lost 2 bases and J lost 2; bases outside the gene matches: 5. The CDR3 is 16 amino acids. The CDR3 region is CASSYEQGAPTDTQYF. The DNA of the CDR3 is TGTGCCAGCAGTTACGAACAGGGGGCTCCCACAGATACGCAGTATTTT.

This CDR3 is CATSRDQTGEGKLFF. CDR3 DNA sequence: TGTGCCACCAGCAGAGATCAGACAGGGGAAGGAAAACTGTTTTTT. This chain joins TRBV15 and TRBJ1-4, with 8 nucleotides matching TRBD1. V dropped 0 bases and J dropped 10; count of bases not matched to a gene: 7. Germline V gives CDR1 LNHNV, CDR2 YYDKDF (reference sequence). This CDR3 has 15 amino acids.

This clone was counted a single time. In DNA, the CDR3 is TGTGCCAGCAGTCTAAGGCGGACAGGAGGGGGCTATGGCTACACCTTC. Its protein is CASSLRRTGGGYGYTF. The V gene is TRBV7-8, the J gene TRBJ1-2, with TRBD1 matching 7 bases. The V segment lost 6 bases and the J segment 4 bases; nucleotides outside the gene matches: 14. Looked up from germline, CDR1 is SGHVS and CDR2 is FQNEAQ. The CDR3 sequence is 16 residues long.

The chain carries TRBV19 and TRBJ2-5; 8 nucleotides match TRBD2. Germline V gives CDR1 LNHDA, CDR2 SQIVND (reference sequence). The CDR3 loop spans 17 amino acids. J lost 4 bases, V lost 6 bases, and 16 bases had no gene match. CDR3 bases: TGTGCCAGTAGCGACGGACAGATCAAAGCGGGAGCAGAGACCCAGTACTTC. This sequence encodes CASSDGQIKAGAETQYF. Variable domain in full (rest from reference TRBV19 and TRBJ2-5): DGGITQSPKYLFRKEGQNVTLSCEQNLNHDAMYWYRQDPGQGLRLIYYSQIVNDFQKGDIAEGYSVSREKKESFPLTVTSAQKNPTAFYLCASSDGQIKAGAETQYFGPGTRLLVL.

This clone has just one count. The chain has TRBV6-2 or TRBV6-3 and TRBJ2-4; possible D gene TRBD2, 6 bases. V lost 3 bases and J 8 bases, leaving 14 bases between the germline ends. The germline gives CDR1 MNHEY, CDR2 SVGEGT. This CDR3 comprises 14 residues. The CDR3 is CASSYAAGGDIQYF. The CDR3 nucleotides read TGTGCCAGCAGTTATGCGGCCGGCGGGGACATTCAGTACTTC.

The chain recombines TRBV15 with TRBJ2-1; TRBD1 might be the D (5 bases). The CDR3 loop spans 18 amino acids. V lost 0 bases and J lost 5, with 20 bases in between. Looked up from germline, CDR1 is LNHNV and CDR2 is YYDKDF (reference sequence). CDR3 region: CATSRDFPHLRQNNEQFF. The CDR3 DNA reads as TGTGCCACCAGCAGAGATTTCCCCCATCTCAGACAGAACAATGAGCAGTTCTTC.

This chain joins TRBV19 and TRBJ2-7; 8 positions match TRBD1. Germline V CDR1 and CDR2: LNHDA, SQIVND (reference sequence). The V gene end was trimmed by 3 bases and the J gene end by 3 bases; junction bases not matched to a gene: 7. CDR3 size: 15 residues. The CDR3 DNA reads TGTGCCAGTAGTATCCGGGACAGGCACGTCTACGAGCAGTACTTC. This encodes CASSIRDRHVYEQYF.

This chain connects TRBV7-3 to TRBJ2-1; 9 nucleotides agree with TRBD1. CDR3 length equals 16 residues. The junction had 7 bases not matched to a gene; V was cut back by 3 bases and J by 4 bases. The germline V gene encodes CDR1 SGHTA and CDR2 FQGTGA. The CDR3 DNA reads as TGTGCCAGCAGCTTCGCTGGACAGGGGCCTTACAATGAGCAGTTCTTC. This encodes CASSFAGQGPYNEQFF.

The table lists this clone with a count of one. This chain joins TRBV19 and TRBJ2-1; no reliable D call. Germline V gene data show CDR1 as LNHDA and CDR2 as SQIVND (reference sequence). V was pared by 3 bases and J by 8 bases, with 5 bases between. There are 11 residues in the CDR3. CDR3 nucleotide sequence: TGTGCCAGTAGTATTATGTATGAGCAGTTCTTC. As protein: CASSIMYEQFF.

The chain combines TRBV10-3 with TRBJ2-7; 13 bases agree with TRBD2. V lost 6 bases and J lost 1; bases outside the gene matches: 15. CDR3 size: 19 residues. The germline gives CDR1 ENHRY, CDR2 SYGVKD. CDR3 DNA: TGTGCCATCAGGGGAGGACCGGGACTAGCGGGAAGGCTATCCTACGAGCAGTACTTC. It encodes CAIRGGPGLAGRLSYEQYF.

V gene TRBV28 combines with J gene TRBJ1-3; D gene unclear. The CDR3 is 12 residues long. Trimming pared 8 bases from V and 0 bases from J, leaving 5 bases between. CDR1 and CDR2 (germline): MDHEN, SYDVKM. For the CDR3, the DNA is TGTGCCAGCTCGGTCTCTGGAAACACCATATATTTT. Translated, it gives CASSVSGNTIYF.

This CDR3 is CASSPQGGYLETQYF. DNA for the CDR3: TGTGCCAGCAGCCCCCAGGGCGGATATTTAGAGACCCAGTACTTC. The V call is TRBV7-2, the J call TRBJ2-5; weak D call: TRBD1 (5 bases). Deletions cut 5 bases from V and 4 bases from J, with 17 bases between. The V gene's germline CDR1 is SGHTA and CDR2 FQGNSA. This CDR3 is built from 15 residues.

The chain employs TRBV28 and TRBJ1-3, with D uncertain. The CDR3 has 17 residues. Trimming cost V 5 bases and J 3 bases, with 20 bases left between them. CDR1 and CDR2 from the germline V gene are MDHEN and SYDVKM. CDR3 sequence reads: CASSPAGLGAHGNTIYF. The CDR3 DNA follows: TGTGCCAGCAGTCCGGCAGGTTTAGGCGCCCATGGAAACACCATATATTTT.

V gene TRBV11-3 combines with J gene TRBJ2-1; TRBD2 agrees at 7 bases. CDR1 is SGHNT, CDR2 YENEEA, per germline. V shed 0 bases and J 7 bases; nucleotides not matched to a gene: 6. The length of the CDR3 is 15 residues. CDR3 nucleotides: TGTGCCAGCAGCTTAGACGGCGGGAGAGAGAATGAGCAGTTCTTC. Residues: CASSLDGGRENEQFF. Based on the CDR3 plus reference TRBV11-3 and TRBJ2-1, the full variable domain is EAGVVQSPRYKIIEKKQPVAFWCNPISGHNTLYWYLQNLGQGPELLIRYENEEAVDDSQLPKDRFSAERLKGVDSTLKIQPAELGDSAVYLCASSLDGGRENEQFFGPGTRLTVL.

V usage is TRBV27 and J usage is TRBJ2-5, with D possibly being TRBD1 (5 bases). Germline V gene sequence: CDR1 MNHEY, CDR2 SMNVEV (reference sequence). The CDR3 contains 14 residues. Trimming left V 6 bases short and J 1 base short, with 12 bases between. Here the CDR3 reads CASRMTVAQETQYF. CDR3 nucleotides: TGTGCCAGCAGAATGACAGTTGCCCAAGAGACCCAGTACTTC.